This is a list of T cell receptor beta chains from one sample in a study of blood T cell repertoires in COVID-19. Profiling relied on immunoSEQ multiplex PCR, and the TCRdb table lists in-frame clones only, not all of them. Of around 250,000 clones in the sample, about 90% were seen once. The sequenced material came from PBMCs or T cells enriched from blood (not recorded which). These receptors all stem from a woman aged 35 to 49 who had been exposed to COVID-19. The CDR3 runs from the conserved cysteine through the conserved F or W. The D gene is left open where the match is weak. Clone size, where shown, is once, few, many, or a class for clones that have expanded.

abundance: .
j_gene: TRBJ1-6
d_gene: .
v_gene: TRBV27
CDR3nt: TGTGCCAGCAGTTTATCGAACAACAGGTTTTCTAGTTCACCCCTCCACTTT
CDR3aa: CASSLSNNRFSSSPLHF

abundance: .
j_gene: TRBJ2-7
d_gene: .
v_gene: TRBV28
CDR3nt: TGTGCCAGCAGTCGCGGGCTCCTGGGCGAGCAGTACTTC
CDR3aa: CASSRGLLGEQYF

abundance: few
j_gene: TRBJ1-1
d_gene: TRBD1
v_gene: TRBV11-3
CDR3nt: TGTGCCAGCAGCTTGCCCGACCGGGACAGGTCCGCTGAAGCTTTCTTT
CDR3aa: CASSLPDRDRSAEAFF

abundance: .
j_gene: TRBJ2-1
d_gene: TRBD2
v_gene: TRBV19
CDR3nt: TGTGCCAGTAGTACGGGACTAGCGAGGGCTTACAATGAGCAGTTCTTC
CDR3aa: CASSTGLARAYNEQFF

abundance: .
j_gene: TRBJ1-3
d_gene: .
v_gene: TRBV30
CDR3nt: TGTGCCTGGAGTGTACTCGGGGTGGGTCGCGGAAACACCATATATTTT
CDR3aa: CAWSVLGVGRGNTIYF

abundance: .
j_gene: TRBJ2-4
d_gene: TRBD2
v_gene: TRBV19
CDR3nt: TGTGCCAGTAGTCTTAGGCCTCTAGCGGTGAACCTAGCCAAAAACATTCAGTACTTC
CDR3aa: CASSLRPLAVNLAKNIQYF

abundance: once
j_gene: TRBJ2-2
d_gene: TRBD2
v_gene: TRBV14
CDR3nt: TGTGCCAGCAGCCAAGGACTAGCGGGAGTGACCGGGGAGCTGTTTTTT
CDR3aa: CASSQGLAGVTGELFF

abundance: .
j_gene: TRBJ2-3
d_gene: TRBD2
v_gene: TRBV23-1
CDR3nt: TGCGCCAGCAGTCAATCACCTACGGGGGGGAGCACAGATACGCAGTATTTT
CDR3aa: CASSQSPTGGSTDTQYF

abundance: .
j_gene: TRBJ2-2
d_gene: TRBD2
v_gene: TRBV7-2
CDR3nt: TGTGCCAGCAGCTCGAACCCGGGACTAGCAAGGGCCGGGGAGCTGTTTTTT
CDR3aa: CASSSNPGLARAGELFF

abundance: .
j_gene: TRBJ1-2
d_gene: .
v_gene: TRBV4-3
CDR3nt: TGCGCCAGCAGTCCCGGGAGCACGAGAGGCTACACCTTC
CDR3aa: CASSPGSTRGYTF

abundance: .
j_gene: TRBJ1-2
d_gene: TRBD1
v_gene: TRBV9
CDR3nt: TGTGCCAGCAGCGAGGGGGCCGGGGACCTCTATGGCTACACCTTC
CDR3aa: CASSEGAGDLYGYTF

abundance: .
j_gene: TRBJ2-5
d_gene: .
v_gene: TRBV18
CDR3nt: TGTGCCAGCTCCCCTATACAAGGCGTGGAGGAGACCCAGTACTTC
CDR3aa: CASSPIQGVEETQYF

abundance: .
j_gene: TRBJ1-4
d_gene: .
v_gene: TRBV14
CDR3nt: TGTGCCAGCAGTCACGGGACATTAGCAACTAATGAAAAACTGTTTTTT
CDR3aa: CASSHGTLATNEKLFF

abundance: .
j_gene: TRBJ2-3
d_gene: .
v_gene: TRBV11-3
CDR3nt: TGTGCCAGCAGCTTAGCGGGAGTCACAGATACGCAGTATTTT
CDR3aa: CASSLAGVTDTQYF

abundance: .
j_gene: TRBJ2-3
d_gene: TRBD2
v_gene: TRBV4-3
CDR3nt: TGCGCCAGCAGCCATGCCGGGACTAATACGCAGTATTTT
CDR3aa: CASSHAGTNTQYF

abundance: .
j_gene: TRBJ2-7
d_gene: TRBD2
v_gene: TRBV28
CDR3nt: TGTGCCAGCAGTCCGCAGCTAGCGGGGTCCAACGAGCAGTACTTC
CDR3aa: CASSPQLAGSNEQYF

abundance: .
j_gene: TRBJ2-7
d_gene: .
v_gene: TRBV4-1
CDR3nt: TGCGCCAGCAGCCAAGTAGACAGAGCCTACGAGCAGTACTTC
CDR3aa: CASSQVDRAYEQYF

abundance: .
j_gene: TRBJ2-6
d_gene: TRBD1
v_gene: TRBV2
CDR3nt: TGTGCCAGCAGTCGCGAGACAGGGGGCTCTGGGGCCAACGTCCTGACTTTC
CDR3aa: CASSRETGGSGANVLTF

abundance: .
j_gene: TRBJ2-3
d_gene: TRBD2
v_gene: TRBV27
CDR3nt: TGTGCCAGCAGTTTGAGCGGGAGATCCGCAGATACGCAGTATTTT
CDR3aa: CASSLSGRSADTQYF

abundance: .
j_gene: TRBJ1-2
d_gene: TRBD1
v_gene: TRBV7-2
CDR3nt: TGTGCCAGCAGCTTAAAGGGGGCAAGCGGCTACACCTTC
CDR3aa: CASSLKGASGYTF

abundance: .
j_gene: TRBJ2-2
d_gene: .
v_gene: TRBV12-3/TRBV12-4
CDR3nt: TGTGCCAGCAGTCCCCAACTAGGCGGGGAGCTGTTTTTT
CDR3aa: CASSPQLGGELFF

abundance: .
j_gene: TRBJ1-2
d_gene: TRBD1
v_gene: TRBV6-5
CDR3nt: TGTGCCAGCAGTTTCACCCCGGGACAGGGGCGGTATGGCTACACCTTC
CDR3aa: CASSFTPGQGRYGYTF

abundance: few
j_gene: TRBJ1-2
d_gene: .
v_gene: TRBV4-1
CDR3nt: TGCGCCAGCAGCCGCGAATCAGACGGAGAGCCCTATGGCTACACCTTC
CDR3aa: CASSRESDGEPYGYTF

abundance: .
j_gene: TRBJ2-5
d_gene: TRBD1
v_gene: TRBV4-3
CDR3nt: TGCGCCAGCAGCCAAGGCCGGGACAGGAGTATCGCAGGGGCCCAGTACTTC
CDR3aa: CASSQGRDRSIAGAQYF

abundance: once
j_gene: TRBJ1-5
d_gene: .
v_gene: TRBV28
CDR3nt: TGTGCCAGCAGTCAGACAGCTAGCAATCAGCCCCAGCATTTT
CDR3aa: CASSQTASNQPQHF

abundance: .
j_gene: TRBJ1-1
d_gene: TRBD1
v_gene: TRBV28
CDR3nt: TGTGCCAGCAGTTTAAGGGGGACAGGGATTATTAAAGCTTTCTTT
CDR3aa: CASSLRGTGIIKAFF

abundance: .
j_gene: TRBJ1-5
d_gene: .
v_gene: TRBV28
CDR3nt: TGTGCCAGCAGTTCCCCTCCCGGGGCAGAGGGAGGGGGCAATCAGCCCCAGCATTTT
CDR3aa: CASSSPPGAEGGGNQPQHF

abundance: .
j_gene: TRBJ2-7
d_gene: TRBD1
v_gene: TRBV4-1
CDR3nt: TGCGCCAGCAGCCAACTGTACTATCGGACAGGGAACGAGCAGTACTTC
CDR3aa: CASSQLYYRTGNEQYF

abundance: few
j_gene: TRBJ1-4
d_gene: .
v_gene: TRBV29-1
CDR3nt: TGCAGTGCCCTCAGGACTCTGCGGGGTGAAAAACTGTTTTTT
CDR3aa: CSALRTLRGEKLFF

abundance: .
j_gene: TRBJ2-2
d_gene: .
v_gene: TRBV28
CDR3nt: TGTGCCAGCAGTCCACAGGGGGAGGGCGGGGAGCTGTTTTTT
CDR3aa: CASSPQGEGGELFF

abundance: .
j_gene: TRBJ2-5
d_gene: .
v_gene: TRBV12-3/TRBV12-4
CDR3nt: TGTGCCAGTAGCGCGTTGGCCAGGGAGACCCAGTACTTC
CDR3aa: CASSALARETQYF

abundance: many
j_gene: TRBJ1-3
d_gene: .
v_gene: TRBV19
CDR3nt: TGTGCCAGTAGTGACTATGGAAACACCATATATTTT
CDR3aa: CASSDYGNTIYF

abundance: .
j_gene: TRBJ1-1
d_gene: TRBD1
v_gene: TRBV18
CDR3nt: TGTGCCAGCCATCCGGGGGGGACAGGGCCTTGGAACACTGAAGCTTTCTTT
CDR3aa: CASHPGGTGPWNTEAFF

abundance: .
j_gene: TRBJ1-5
d_gene: TRBD1
v_gene: TRBV6-2/TRBV6-3
CDR3nt: TGTGCCAGCAGTAAATCCTCCGGGACAGGGGGCAACAATCAGCCCCAGCATTTT
CDR3aa: CASSKSSGTGGNNQPQHF

abundance: .
j_gene: TRBJ2-7
d_gene: .
v_gene: TRBV27
CDR3nt: TGTGCCAGCAGTCTCCGTCGAGACTACGAGCAGTACTTC
CDR3aa: CASSLRRDYEQYF

abundance: .
j_gene: TRBJ1-5
d_gene: TRBD1
v_gene: TRBV5-1
CDR3nt: TGCGCCAGCAGCTTGTCGGCAGGGGGTGGTCAGCCCCAGCATTTT
CDR3aa: CASSLSAGGGQPQHF

abundance: .
j_gene: TRBJ2-1
d_gene: .
v_gene: TRBV3-1/TRBV3-2
CDR3nt: TGTGCCAGCAGCCAAGATGACGGGGGATGGGAGCAGTTCTTC
CDR3aa: CASSQDDGGWEQFF

abundance: .
j_gene: TRBJ1-5
d_gene: .
v_gene: TRBV4-1
CDR3nt: TGCGCCAGCAGGGCTACAGGGAAGTTTCAGCCCCAGCATTTT
CDR3aa: CASRATGKFQPQHF

abundance: .
j_gene: TRBJ2-1
d_gene: .
v_gene: TRBV2
CDR3nt: TGTGCCAGCAACGGGGGAGGCCACAATGAGCAGTTCTTC
CDR3aa: CASNGGGHNEQFF

abundance: .
j_gene: TRBJ2-1
d_gene: TRBD1
v_gene: TRBV6-5
CDR3nt: TGTGCCAGCAAGACAGGGACCCGTTTCGATGAGCAGTTCTTC
CDR3aa: CASKTGTRFDEQFF

abundance: .
j_gene: TRBJ2-3
d_gene: TRBD2
v_gene: TRBV3-1/TRBV3-2
CDR3nt: TGTGCCAGCAGCAAACCCCTCATGACTAGCGGGGGAGGGCAGTATTTT
CDR3aa: CASSKPLMTSGGGQYF

abundance: few
j_gene: TRBJ1-2
d_gene: .
v_gene: TRBV9
CDR3nt: TGTGCCAGCAGCGTAGGGTGGGGGCCGGACCCCTATGGCTACACCTTC
CDR3aa: CASSVGWGPDPYGYTF

abundance: few
j_gene: TRBJ1-3
d_gene: TRBD1
v_gene: TRBV7-2
CDR3nt: TGTGCCAGCAGCCCTCCGGGGGGGACAGGGCGAAACACCATATATTTT
CDR3aa: CASSPPGGTGRNTIYF

abundance: .
j_gene: TRBJ2-2
d_gene: .
v_gene: TRBV27
CDR3nt: TGTGCCAGCAGCAAACTCGGGGATCGGGCGTCCGGGGAGCTGTTTTTT
CDR3aa: CASSKLGDRASGELFF

abundance: .
j_gene: TRBJ1-2
d_gene: .
v_gene: TRBV7-9
CDR3nt: TGTGCCAGCAGCAAAGGTAGTGGAGGGCGTGTAGGTGGCTACACCTTC
CDR3aa: CASSKGSGGRVGGYTF

abundance: .
j_gene: TRBJ2-2
d_gene: .
v_gene: TRBV7-8
CDR3nt: TGTGCCAGCAGCTTAGCGCGGGTTTCGGGACATAAGAACACCGGGGAGCTGTTTTTT
CDR3aa: CASSLARVSGHKNTGELFF

abundance: .
j_gene: TRBJ1-5
d_gene: .
v_gene: TRBV30
CDR3nt: TGTGCCTGGAACCAAGGGGTAAGCAATCAGCCCCAGCATTTT
CDR3aa: CAWNQGVSNQPQHF

abundance: .
j_gene: TRBJ1-5
d_gene: .
v_gene: TRBV30
CDR3nt: TGTGCCTGGAGCCGAGGTGGCGGGGGCAATCAGCCCCAGCATTTT
CDR3aa: CAWSRGGGGNQPQHF

abundance: .
j_gene: TRBJ2-1
d_gene: .
v_gene: TRBV14
CDR3nt: TGTGCCAGCAGCTACCGGGGTTACAATGAGCAGTTCTTC
CDR3aa: CASSYRGYNEQFF

abundance: .
j_gene: TRBJ2-1
d_gene: TRBD2
v_gene: TRBV2
CDR3nt: TGTGCCAGCAGTGCCGGGACTAGCGGCGGTGAGCAGTTCTTC
CDR3aa: CASSAGTSGGEQFF

abundance: .
j_gene: TRBJ1-4
d_gene: TRBD1
v_gene: TRBV28
CDR3nt: TGTGCCAGCAGTTCATGGACAGGGGAAAAACTGTTTTTT
CDR3aa: CASSSWTGEKLFF

abundance: few
j_gene: TRBJ2-1
d_gene: .
v_gene: TRBV25-1
CDR3nt: TGTGCCAGCAGTGGAACAGAATACAATGAGCAGTTCTTC
CDR3aa: CASSGTEYNEQFF

abundance: .
j_gene: TRBJ2-1
d_gene: .
v_gene: TRBV24-1
CDR3nt: TGTGCCACCAGTGCCCCCCCTGAGGCGAATGAGCAGTTCTTC
CDR3aa: CATSAPPEANEQFF